The rows below give T cell receptor beta chains drawn from one sample of a study of T cell repertoires in cytomegalovirus infection. TCRdb called the reads again in MiXCR, with one record for every CDR3 protein. Found here are 8,000 or so distinct CDR3 sequences, about half of them singletons; the top ten hold 65% to 75%. No antigen has been identified for these receptors. Input material: PBMCs, sequenced either directly or after in vitro stimulation (not recorded which). These receptors were taken from a human donor in good health (CMV status not recorded). Some clones in this sample may be carry-over from other donors' samples. Each CDR3 is given with its conserved first and last residue. The order of the fields is CDR3 protein, CDR3 DNA, V gene, D gene, J gene, clone size. The D gene is left open where the match is weak. A clone size is listed for some rows: how often the clone was seen (once, few, many), or a class if it is expanded.

CASSLGDVNPTGLGSFFTF	TGTGCCAGCAGCTTAGGGGACGTCAATCCGACAGGGTTGGGTAGTTTCTTCACCTTC	TRBV7-2	TRBD1	TRBJ1-2	NA
CASSTETYSKHPQHF	TGTGCCAGCAGCACCGAAACATACAGCAAACATCCCCAGCATTTT	TRBV7-6	NA	TRBJ1-5	NA
CASSLGGNSDTQYF	TGTGCCAGCAGCTTAGGCGGGAATTCAGATACGCAGTATTTT	TRBV7-2	NA	TRBJ2-3	many
CASSQDAGGRQPQHF	TGCGCCAGCAGCCAAGATGCGGGAGGTCGCCAGCCCCAGCATTTT	TRBV4-1	NA	TRBJ1-5	NA
CASSYSGRAGTGELFF	TGTGCCAGCAGCTATAGCGGGAGGGCCGGCACCGGGGAGCTGTTTTTT	TRBV11-1	TRBD2	TRBJ2-2	NA
CASSLYGQDYEQYF	TGTGCCAGCAGCTTGTACGGACAGGACTACGAGCAGTACTTC	TRBV5-6	TRBD1	TRBJ2-7	NA
CSVPVRADGYTF	TGCAGCGTTCCTGTAAGGGCGGATGGCTACACCTTC	TRBV29-1	NA	TRBJ1-2	once
CASSPGTGNEQFF	TGTGCCAGCTCACCAGGGACGGGGAATGAGCAGTTCTTC	TRBV18	NA	TRBJ2-1	NA
CSARTQYGYTF	TGCAGTGCTAGGACCCAGTATGGCTACACCTTC	TRBV20-1	NA	TRBJ1-2	NA
CASSILGASRDTGELFF	TGTGCCAGCAGCATTTTAGGGGCTAGTCGGGACACCGGGGAGCTGTTTTTT	TRBV7-2	NA	TRBJ2-2	NA
CASSLVWTSGSNEQFF	TGTGCCAGCAGCTTAGTTTGGACTAGCGGGAGTAATGAGCAGTTCTTC	TRBV7-2	TRBD2	TRBJ2-1	NA
CASSLTGLVGYEQYF	TGTGCCAGCAGTTTAACAGGGCTGGTCGGGTACGAGCAGTACTTC	TRBV6-5	NA	TRBJ2-7	NA
CASSYRPRSYNSPLHF	TGTGCCAGCAGCTATAGGCCCCGCTCCTATAATTCACCCCTCCACTTT	TRBV6-6	NA	TRBJ1-6	few
CASSLARDWSEAFF	TGTGCCAGCAGCTTAGCGCGGGACTGGAGTGAAGCTTTCTTT	TRBV7-2	NA	TRBJ1-1	NA
CASSFAGNRNQPQHF	TGTGCCAGCAGTTTTGCGGGCAACCGCAATCAGCCCCAGCATTTT	TRBV12-3/TRBV12-4	NA	TRBJ1-5	NA
CASSASNTPGGTQYF	TGTGCCAGCAGCGCTTCCAATACCCCCGGGGGGACCCAGTACTTC	TRBV7-9	NA	TRBJ2-5	few
CASSQDSSSVGNNEKFF	TGTGCCAGCAGCCAAGATTCCTCTAGCGTTGGAAACAATGAGAAGTTCTTC	TRBV4-2	NA	TRBJ2-1	NA
CASPNKALQPQHF	TGTGCCAGCCCCAATAAAGCCCTTCAGCCCCAGCATTTT	TRBV7-8	NA	TRBJ1-5	NA
CASGQGYGYTF	TGTGCTAGTGGCCAGGGCTATGGCTACACCTTC	TRBV12-5	NA	TRBJ1-2	NA
CSSSRGGSPNSPLHF	TGTTCCAGCAGCCGAGGGGGGTCTCCTAATTCCCCCCTCCACTTT	TRBV5-4	NA	TRBJ1-6	few
CSSRLFSTAGNEQFF	TGTTCCAGCCGCTTGTTCTCGACAGCGGGCAATGAGCAGTTCTTC	TRBV5-1	NA	TRBJ2-1	few
CASSQEPSGENEQFF	TGCGCCAGCAGCCAAGAGCCTAGCGGGGAGAATGAGCAGTTCTTC	TRBV4-1	TRBD2	TRBJ2-1	NA
CASSLDSRCSNTEAYF	TGTGCCAGTAGCTTAGATTCTAGGTGCTCGAACACTGAAGCTTACTTT	TRBV7-2	NA	TRBJ1-1	few
CASSPTLWREGSDTQYF	TGTGCCAGCAGTCCGACCCTTTGGCGGGAGGGTTCCGATACGCAGTATTTT	TRBV28	TRBD2	TRBJ2-3	NA
CASSFDAGTLTDTQYF	TGTGCCAGCAGTTTCGATGCGGGGACCCTCACAGATACGCAGTATTTT	TRBV12-3/TRBV12-4	NA	TRBJ2-3	NA
CASSPRNSGYQETQYF	TGTGCCAGCAGTCCGAGAAATAGCGGTTACCAAGAGACCCAGTACTTC	TRBV7-4	NA	TRBJ2-5	NA
CASSSVSNSPLHF	TGTGCCAGCAGTTCCGTCTCTAATTCACCCCTCCACTTT	TRBV27	NA	TRBJ1-6	many
CASSFGGGAETQYF	TGTGCCAGCAGTTTTGGTGGGGGCGCGGAGACCCAGTACTTC	TRBV12-3/TRBV12-4	NA	TRBJ2-5	many
CASSPLRGLAGESEQYF	TGTGCCAGCAGCCCGCTTAGGGGACTAGCGGGAGAGAGCGAGCAGTACTTC	TRBV7-9	TRBD2	TRBJ2-7	few
CASSLGGVSYNEQFF	TGTGCCAGCAGCTTAGGGGGGGTTTCCTACAATGAGCAGTTCTTC	TRBV11-3	NA	TRBJ2-1	NA
CASSLARSGSPTESQFF	TGTGCCAGCAGTTTGGCGCGTAGCGGGAGTCCGACAGAGTCACAGTTCTTC	TRBV12-3/TRBV12-4	TRBD2	TRBJ2-1	NA
CASSSSTDTQYF	TGTGCCAGCAGCAGTAGCACAGATACGCAGTATTTT	TRBV7-2	NA	TRBJ2-3	NA
CASSLQGSTEAFF	TGTGCCAGCAGCTTACAGGGGAGCACTGAAGCTTTCTTT	TRBV7-2	NA	TRBJ1-1	few
CARSLTDQIYTQYW	TGTGCCCGCAGCTTAACGGACCAGATATATACGCAGTATTGG	TRBV7-2	NA	TRBJ2-3	NA
CASSLGSNQPQHF	TGTGCCAGCAGCTTAGGAAGCAATCAGCCCCAGCATTTT	TRBV13	NA	TRBJ1-5	NA
CASSQEGTRGPYNHPHHF	TGTGCCAGCAGTCAGGAGGGGACCAGGGGTCCTTACAATCATCCCCATCATTTT	TRBV12-3/TRBV12-4	NA	TRBJ1-5	NA
CASSERVWDRGRNEQFF	TGTGCCAGCAGTGAAAGAGTGTGGGACAGGGGGCGAAATGAGCAGTTCTTC	TRBV6-1	TRBD1	TRBJ2-1	many
CAISESEQVSDETRPPPQHF	TGTGCCATCAGTGAGTCGGAACAGGTTAGTGACGAGACTCGCCCTCCGCCCCAGCATTTT	TRBV10-3	NA	TRBJ1-5	NA
CASSESEQGSDETRNPTQHF	TGTGCCAGCAGTGAGTCGGAACAGGGGAGTGACGAGACTCGCAATCCGACCCAGCATTTT	TRBV10-3	TRBD1	TRBJ1-5	NA